This T cell receptor beta chain was captured by sequencing in a study of OX40 agonist ivuxolimab in advanced cancers. The overall study: Hepatocellular carcinoma, melanoma, renal cell or head and neck cancer affected the dose-escalation patients.

Sequenced by immunoSEQ multiplex PCR; TCRdb stores in-frame clones only, minus some. The sample carries around 73,000 clones, approximately 90% recorded once. Of note for this clone: The antigen remains undetermined.

The CDR3 runs to 16 residues. V lost 3 bases and J lost 2; bases outside the gene matches: 8. Germline V CDR1 and CDR2: SGDLS, YYNGEE. Study results and caveats: Clonal expansion from baseline to week 6 occurred in both CD4+ and CD8+ T cells.

The sequenced sample was CD4+ or CD8+ T cells sorted from blood, obtained in a trial of the OX40 agonist ivuxolimab. The chain combines TRBV9 with TRBJ2-1; TRBD2 aligns across 7 bases. The TCR originated in an adult with an advanced solid tumor such as melanoma, head and neck, liver or kidney cancer. CDR3 amino acids: CASSAPGAGTYNEQFF. The CDR3 DNA sequence: TGTGCCAGCAGCGCCCCGGGAGCGGGGACCTACAATGAGCAGTTCTTC.